This T cell receptor beta chain was identified in a study of T cell responses to AZD1222 COVID-19 vaccine. Measured with immunoSEQ multiplex PCR; TCRdb has only the in-frame clones, and not every one. The table lists 100,000 to 120,000 clones, 80% to 95% of them singletons, with about 7.8% in the top ten. V was clipped by 3 bases and J by 1 base, with 12 bases between them. The CDR3 spans 15 residues. The germline V gene has CDR1 SEHNR and CDR2 FQNEAQ (reference sequence). The chain employs TRBV7-9 and TRBJ2-5; D might be TRBD1 or TRBD2, each matching 5 bases. This receptor was obtained from an adult in good health. Here the sequenced sample was peripheral blood, taken on day 0 of AZD1222 vaccination. CDR3 in amino acids: CASSFASGAQETQYF. The CDR3 DNA sequence: TGTGCCAGCAGCTTCGCCTCCGGGGCCCAAGAGACCCAGTACTTC. The whole variable domain, filled in from reference TRBV7-9 and TRBJ2-5, reads DTGVSQNPRHKITKRGQNVTFRCDPISEHNRLYWYRQTLGQGPEFLTYFQNEAQLEKSRLLSDRFSAERPKGSFSTLEIQRTEQGDSAMYLCASSFASGAQETQYFGPGTRLLVL.